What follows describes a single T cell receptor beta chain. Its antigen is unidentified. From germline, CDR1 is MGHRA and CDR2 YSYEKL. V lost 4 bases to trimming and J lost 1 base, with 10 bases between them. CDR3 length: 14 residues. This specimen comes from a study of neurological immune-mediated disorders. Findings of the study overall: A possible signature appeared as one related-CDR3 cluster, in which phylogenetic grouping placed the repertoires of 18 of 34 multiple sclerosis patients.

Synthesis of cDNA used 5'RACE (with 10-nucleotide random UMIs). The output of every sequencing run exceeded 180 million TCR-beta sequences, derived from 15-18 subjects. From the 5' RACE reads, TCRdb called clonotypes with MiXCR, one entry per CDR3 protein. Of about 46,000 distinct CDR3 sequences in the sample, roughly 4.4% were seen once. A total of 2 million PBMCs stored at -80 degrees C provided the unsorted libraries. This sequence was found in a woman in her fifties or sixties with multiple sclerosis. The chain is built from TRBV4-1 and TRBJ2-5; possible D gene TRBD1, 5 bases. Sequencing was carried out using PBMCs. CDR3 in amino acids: CASSRGHSQETQYF. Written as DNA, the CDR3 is TGCGCCAGCAGCCGAGGACATTCCCAAGAGACCCAGTACTTC.